A single T cell receptor (beta chain) is shown here with its context. What it binds is unknown. An equimolar mix of two oligonucleotides served as the beta constant-region primer for TRBC1 and TRBC2. Nested alpha and beta constant-region primers with the SP2 primer drove four PCR rounds on ligated cDNA. An oligonucleotide with the SP2 primer and a 12-nucleotide UMI was ligated to the cDNA 3' end. TCRdb ran MiXCR on the UMI-ligation and nested PCR reads and lists one entry per CDR3 protein. The sample yields approximately 140,000 distinct CDR3 sequences, roughly 22% seen once. The sample comes from a study of naive and memory T cell subsets. Regarding the study as a whole: From naive to CM, EM and EMRA, diversity decreased and Gini increased. RNA-based TCR counts may shift with T cell activation and differentiation. Naive repertoires, especially CD8, held a few larger clonotypes, possibly memory cells re-expressing CD45RA.

From the second PCR step, alpha and beta chains were amplified apart. The CDR3 runs to 12 residues. With 8 bases clipped from V and 5 bases from J, the junction kept 7 bases outside the gene matches. Germline V gives CDR1 GTSNPN, CDR2 SVGIG (reference sequence). Material for sequencing was naive CD4+ T cells from blood. The TCR sequence derives from a human donor in good health. The V gene is TRBV30, the J gene TRBJ1-1, with TRBD1 matching 8 bases. CDR3: CAATTGGTEAFF. For the CDR3, the DNA is TGTGCCGCAACTACAGGGGGAACTGAAGCTTTCTTT.